The 29 T cell receptor beta chains in this list originate from one sample, sequenced in a study of siplizumab effects on memory and regulatory T cells. Profiled with immunoSEQ multiplex PCR; TCRdb holds only in-frame clones, not every one. The repertoire includes some 52,000 clones, 95% to 97% of them detected once, and under 0.7% sits in the top ten. The material sequenced was naive CD4+ T cells sorted from blood. These receptors originate from a human donor in good health.

This chain joins TRBV28 and TRBJ2-6; D not resolved. CDR1 and CDR2 from the germline V gene are MDHEN and SYDVKM. This CDR3 spans 15 amino acids. V lost 1 base to trimming and J lost 2 bases, with 6 bases between them. The DNA for the CDR3 is TGTGCCAGCAGTTTATCAGCACCTGGGGCCAACGTCCTGACTTTC. Its protein is CASSLSAPGANVLTF.

This chain joins TRBV7-9 and TRBJ2-3; TRBD2 matches at 7 bases. Germline CDR1 is SEHNR and CDR2 is FQNEAQ (reference sequence). Losses at the gene ends were 1 base for V and 4 bases for J; bases not matched to a gene: 5. This CDR3 has 15 residues. The chain's CDR3 is CASSLGQGGADTQYF. The CDR3 region has the DNA TGTGCCAGCAGCTTAGGCCAGGGAGGGGCAGATACGCAGTATTTT.

This chain links TRBV7-9 with TRBJ2-1; D call uncertain. Germline values: CDR1 SEHNR, CDR2 FQNEAQ (reference sequence). The germline V and J ends were trimmed by 1 base and 1 base, with 11 bases remaining between them. The CDR3 contains 16 residues. In DNA form, the CDR3 reads TGTGCCAGCAGCTTAGGTAGAAGCGTTTCCTACAATGAGCAGTTCTTC. Residues: CASSLGRSVSYNEQFF. The whole variable domain, remainder taken from reference TRBV7-9 and TRBJ2-1, is DTGVSQNPRHKITKRGQNVTFRCDPISEHNRLYWYRQTLGQGPEFLTYFQNEAQLEKSRLLSDRFSAERPKGSFSTLEIQRTEQGDSAMYLCASSLGRSVSYNEQFFGPGTRLTVL.

The chain carries TRBV11-3 and TRBJ2-2; the match to TRBD2 covers 8 bases. CDR3 length equals 16 residues. Unmatched junction bases numbered 11, after V lost 6 bases and J lost 5 bases. Per germline, CDR1 SGHNT and CDR2 YENEEA. CDR3 residues: CASSNPAGVYTGELFF. For the CDR3, the DNA is TGTGCCAGCAGTAATCCAGCGGGAGTTTATACCGGGGAGCTGTTTTTT.

The V call is TRBV20-1, the J call TRBJ2-7; D gene unclear. The CDR3 totals 11 residues. Per germline, CDR1 DFQATT and CDR2 SNEGSKA (reference sequence). V was shortened by 5 bases and J by 7 bases, with 12 bases between the two germline ends. CDR3 residues: CSALARREQYF. CDR3 in DNA: TGCAGTGCTTTAGCCCGGCGAGAGCAGTACTTC.

The chain joins TRBV14 to TRBJ2-1; possible D gene TRBD2, 6 bases. Trimming shortened V by 1 base and J by 8 bases, and 21 bases separated the two germline ends. This CDR3 contains 17 residues. Germline values: CDR1 SGHDN, CDR2 FVKESK. The CDR3 DNA follows: TGTGCCAGCAGCCAAGGCTGGGGCGGGATTCTTTCGGATGAGCAGTTCTTC. This gives the protein CASSQGWGGILSDEQFF. Looking up the rest from reference TRBV14 and TRBJ2-1 gives the full variable domain: EAGVTQFPSHSVIEKGQTVTLRCDPISGHDNLYWYRRVMGKEIKFLLHFVKESKQDESGMPNNRFLAERTGGTYSTLKVQPAELEDSGVYFCASSQGWGGILSDEQFFGPGTRLTVL.

The CDR3 DNA sequence: TGTGCCAGCTCACGACAGGGGAAAAACACCATATATTTT. This encodes CASSRQGKNTIYF. The rearrangement uses TRBV18 and TRBJ1-3, with TRBD1 matching over 8 bases. Germline V gene sequence: CDR1 KGHSH, CDR2 LQKENI. CDR3 size: 13 residues. Trimming removed 4 bases from V and 6 bases from J; junction bases left unmatched: 2.

The rearrangement uses TRBV9 and TRBJ2-5; D may be TRBD1 (6 bases). Between the trimmed V and J ends, which lost 0 bases and 5 bases, there was a span of 20 bases. Germline V gene data show CDR1 as SGDLS and CDR2 as YYNGEE. This CDR3 region has 17 residues. CDR3: CASSVGVNRARSETQYF. The DNA of the CDR3 is TGTGCCAGCAGCGTAGGAGTTAACAGGGCCAGGTCGGAGACCCAGTACTTC.

This chain joins TRBV19 and TRBJ2-1; 7 bases match TRBD2. The V and J ends lost 3 bases and 1 base, in that order; junction bases with no gene match: 9. CDR1 and CDR2 (germline): LNHDA, SQIVND (reference sequence). There are 17 residues in the CDR3. This CDR3 reads CASSIERGGPSYNEQFF. CDR3 coding DNA: TGTGCCAGTAGTATCGAGCGGGGAGGGCCGTCCTACAATGAGCAGTTCTTC. Using reference TRBV19 and TRBJ2-1 for the parts outside the CDR3, the full variable domain is DGGITQSPKYLFRKEGQNVTLSCEQNLNHDAMYWYRQDPGQGLRLIYYSQIVNDFQKGDIAEGYSVSREKKESFPLTVTSAQKNPTAFYLCASSIERGGPSYNEQFFGPGTRLTVL.

The J gene is TRBJ1-2, the V gene TRBV6-5, with D tentatively TRBD1 (6 bases). Trimming took 6 bases from V and 0 from J, leaving 11 bases between them. This CDR3 is 14 amino acids long. Germline V gives CDR1 MNHEY, CDR2 SVGAGI. The CDR3 DNA is TGTGCCAGCAGCAAGACAGGAGCTAACTATGGCTACACCTTC. Protein product: CASSKTGANYGYTF.

The CDR3 DNA reads TGCGCCAGCAGCCTAATCCGTGGGGGACGGTCCTACAATGAGCAGTTCTTC. Translating it yields CASSLIRGGRSYNEQFF. The chain uses TRBV4-1 and TRBJ2-1; D tentatively fits TRBD1 or TRBD2 (5 bases each). Trimming cost V 4 bases and J 1 base, with 17 bases left between them. The germline gives CDR1 MGHRA, CDR2 YSYEKL. The CDR3 extends over 17 amino acids.

The genes are TRBV25-1 and TRBJ2-1, with a weak D call TRBD1 (5 bases). Trimming removed 5 bases from V and 5 bases from J, with 13 bases in between. The CDR3 has 14 amino acids. Germline V gene sequence: CDR1 MGHDK, CDR2 SYGVNS. The CDR3 loop is CASSRWGVNNEQFF. DNA of the CDR3: TGTGCCAGCAGTCGCTGGGGCGTCAACAATGAGCAGTTCTTC.

The chain combines TRBV27 with TRBJ1-5; 7 nucleotides align to TRBD1. The ends lost 5 bases at V and 7 bases at J; junction bases unmatched: 11. The CDR3 contains 15 residues. Germline V gene lookup returns CDR1 MNHEY and CDR2 SMNVEV (reference sequence). CDR3 in DNA: TGTGCCAGCAGTCCGAAGACAGGGATAAACCAGCCCCAGCATTTT. The encoded protein is CASSPKTGINQPQHF.

As DNA, the CDR3 is TGTGCCAGCAGCTTGTCAGGCTGGGGTTATGGCTACACCTTC. This codes for CASSLSGWGYGYTF. The chain is built from TRBV7-9 and TRBJ1-2; D unclear. CDR1 and CDR2 from the germline V gene are SEHNR and FQNEAQ (reference sequence). V was cut by 3 bases and J by 5 bases, with 13 bases left in between. CDR3 length: 14 residues.

The V and J genes are TRBV6-1 and TRBJ1-1, with D hard to call. Trimming shortened V by 4 bases and J by 4 bases, and 13 bases separated the two germline ends. This CDR3 is 14 amino acids long. Germline V gives CDR1 MNHNS, CDR2 SASEGT. The CDR3 is CASSALEGGTEAFF. DNA of the CDR3: TGTGCCAGCAGTGCGTTAGAGGGTGGCACTGAAGCTTTCTTT.

This clone has a single count. The gene calls are TRBV30 and TRBJ1-1; perhaps TRBD1 as D (5 bases). V was cut by 5 bases and J by 6 bases, with 13 bases left in between. This CDR3 contains 12 residues. The germline CDR1 and CDR2 sequences are GTSNPN and SVGIG (reference sequence). This chain's CDR3 is CAWLGEFAEAFF. CDR3 bases: TGTGCCTGGCTAGGGGAATTCGCTGAAGCTTTCTTT.

The CDR3 DNA is TGCGCCAGCAGTCTCCAGCGTCAAGAGACCCAGTACTTC. It yields the protein CASSLQRQETQYF. This chain connects TRBV10-2 to TRBJ2-5; D uncertain. Germline CDR1 and CDR2: WSHSY and SAAADI. Trimming took off 5 bases at V and 2 bases at J, with 9 bases between the two ends. The CDR3 extends over 13 amino acids.

This clone was observed once. The chain recombines TRBV30 with TRBJ2-1; no definite D call. The CDR3 runs 11 residues. The germline gives CDR1 GTSNPN, CDR2 SVGIG (reference sequence). Trimming took off 2 bases at V and 8 bases at J, with 7 bases between the two ends. The CDR3 region has the DNA TGTGCCTGGAGTTTAGGGTATGAGCAGTTCTTC. Encoded protein: CAWSLGYEQFF.

The chain couples TRBV30 to TRBJ1-4; weak D call: TRBD1 (6 bases). Germline CDR1 GTSNPN, CDR2 SVGIG (reference sequence). Trimming cost V 2 bases and J 8 bases, with 12 bases left between them. CDR3 length: 13 residues. CDR3 sequence: CAWSQGPGEKLFF. Written as DNA, the CDR3 is TGTGCCTGGAGTCAGGGGCCTGGCGAAAAACTGTTTTTT.

The chain has TRBV19 and TRBJ1-1; 8 nucleotides agree with TRBD1. The CDR3 covers 15 residues. Germline V gene lookup returns CDR1 LNHDA and CDR2 SQIVND (reference sequence). With 8 bases clipped from V and 5 bases from J, the junction kept 13 bases outside the gene matches. CDR3 DNA: TGTGCCAGTCGTCCCGGGACAGGCTCGAGTACTGAAGCTTTCTTT. Translating it yields CASRPGTGSSTEAFF.

The chain has TRBV11-3 and TRBJ2-7; possibly TRBD1 or TRBD2 for D (5 bases each). The ends were cut back, 5 bases at V and 0 bases at J, with 5 bases in the middle. The CDR3 runs 12 residues. Germline CDR1 and CDR2: SGHNT and YENEEA. CDR3 sequence (DNA): TGTGCCAGCAGCGGGGGCTCCTACGAGCAGTACTTC. As protein: CASSGGSYEQYF.

This chain uses TRBV18 with TRBJ1-2; the D is unclear. This CDR3 has 14 amino acids. Germline CDR1 reads KGHSH; CDR2 reads LQKENI. V lost 3 bases and J lost 4, with 12 bases in between. The CDR3 sequence is CASSPQSDTYGYTF. The CDR3 DNA reads TGTGCCAGCTCACCCCAGTCAGACACCTATGGCTACACCTTC.

About this clone: Because the CDR3 is missing its conserved closing phenylalanine or tryptophan, this is likely a read error. Because the CDR3's place on the DNA is in doubt, the DNA is left out and the CDR3 is given as listed by TCRdb. The chain carries TRBV29-1 and TRBJ1-2; TRBD1, the D gene given by the table, was not confirmed from the DNA. The CDR3 adds up to 9 amino acids, both ends counted. CDR1 SQVTM and CDR2 ANQGSEA come from the germline V gene. The chain's CDR3 is CSVGPDSHM.

The chain is built from TRBV5-4 and TRBJ2-1, with unresolved D. CDR1 is SGHNT, CDR2 YYREEE, per germline (reference sequence). The ends were cut back, 6 bases at V and 5 bases at J, with 6 bases in the middle. This CDR3 has 11 amino acids. CDR3 sequence reads: CASNSDNEQFF. The CDR3 DNA is TGTGCCAGCAACTCAGACAATGAGCAGTTCTTC.

The chain recombines TRBV18 with TRBJ2-1, with TRBD1 matching over 7 bases. The V and J ends lost 5 bases and 5 bases, in that order; junction bases with no gene match: 6. Germline lookup yields CDR1 KGHSH and CDR2 LQKENI. The CDR3 loop spans 14 amino acids. This chain's CDR3 is CASSSRTGDNEQFF. The DNA for the CDR3 is TGTGCCAGCTCATCACGAACAGGGGACAATGAGCAGTTCTTC.

V is TRBV10-3 and J is TRBJ2-1, with 10 nucleotides matching TRBD2. The CDR3 loop spans 14 amino acids. Per the germline V gene, CDR1 is ENHRY and CDR2 is SYGVKD. V lost 2 bases to trimming and J lost 9 bases; unmatched junction nucleotides: 4. The CDR3 DNA follows: TGTGCCATCAGTGAGGAGCGGGAGGGACGTGAGCAGTTCTTC. Its translation: CAISEEREGREQFF.

The chain is built from TRBV4-2 and TRBJ2-2, with a weak D call TRBD1 (6 bases). The CDR3 extends over 17 amino acids. Germline loops: CDR1 LGHNA, CDR2 YNFKEQ. Trimming left V 2 bases short and J 0 bases short, with 13 bases between. Written as DNA, the CDR3 is TGTGCCAGCAGCCAACTCCGGGACACACCGAACACCGGGGAGCTGTTTTTT. It encodes CASSQLRDTPNTGELFF.

The CDR3 region is CASSIEGLAKNIQYF. The CDR3 bases are TGTGCCAGTAGTATCGAAGGGCTAGCCAAAAACATTCAGTACTTC. The genes are TRBV19 and TRBJ2-4, with unresolved D. Germline values: CDR1 LNHDA, CDR2 SQIVND (reference sequence). Trimming pared 3 bases from V and 0 bases from J, leaving 9 bases between. The CDR3 covers 15 residues.

V is TRBV7-2 and J is TRBJ2-7; no firm D call. Germline V gene data show CDR1 as SGHTA and CDR2 as FQGNSA. V lost 6 bases, J lost 2 bases, and 14 bases lay in between. The CDR3 is made up of 14 amino acids. The CDR3 sequence is CASRTLVPPYEQYF. CDR3 in DNA: TGTGCCAGCAGAACCCTAGTACCCCCCTACGAGCAGTACTTC.